This T cell receptor (beta chain) appears in the sequencing data of a study of molecular identifiers for immune sequencing clone quantification. Whole-study context: The replicate experiment used RNA from about 21,000 or 97,000 naive CD8 cells. This RNA was split into five aliquots, and four of them were sequenced.

Via MiXCR, TCRdb re-called the PCR reads, giving one row per CDR3 protein. This table has 490,000 or so distinct CDR3 sequences, roughly a fifth appearing once. Study-level results: Clonotypes topping 20 RNA copies carried over 98% of effector molecules but under 1% of naive ones.

Details on this clonotype: What it binds is unknown.

Sorted naive CD8 T cells, about 17,000 to 1,000,000, were sequenced from 10%, 30% or 50% RNA. Sorting selected naive CD8 T cells with a CD8+CD4-CCR7+CD45RA+ phenotype. Germline V gene data show CDR1 as SEHNR and CDR2 as FQNEAQ (reference sequence). This CDR3 is 16 amino acids long. J lost 3 bases, V lost 0 bases, and 6 bases had no gene match. This chain connects TRBV7-9 to TRBJ2-7; 9 nucleotides align to TRBD2. The specimen sequenced was naive CD8+ T cells from blood, with Jurkat cell RNA spiked in. The subset denotes: FACS-sorted CD8+CD4-CCR7+CD45RA+ naive T cells. The TCR originated in a human donor in good health. Some libraries in this study had Jurkat cell RNA spiked in. The CDR3 is CASSLAVAGVGYEQYF. CDR3 nucleotides: TGTGCCAGCAGCTTAGCGGTAGCGGGAGTTGGCTACGAGCAGTACTTC.